The 19 T cell receptor beta chains given below trace back to one sample, sequenced in a study of metastatic and nonmetastatic thyroid tumors. TCRdb redid the clone calls on the PCR reads using MiXCR. In the table there are around 37,000 clones, 26% of which are singletons. Thyroid surgery took place with no prior treatment in any patient. What was sequenced was blood. These receptors came from a female donor with papillary thyroid cancer or a benign thyroid nodule (not recorded which). Some clones in this sample may be carry-over from other donors' samples.

This clone was observed a few times. V and J are TRBV5-1 and TRBJ2-2, with 11 bases identical to TRBD2. V was pared by 0 bases and J by 4 bases, with 5 bases of the junction left unmatched. The CDR3 has 17 amino acids. CDR1 SGHRS and CDR2 YFSETQ come from the germline V gene. CDR3 DNA sequence: TGCGCCAGCAGCTTGGGCAGGCTAGCGGGAGGCACCGGGGAGCTGTTTTTT. It yields the protein CASSLGRLAGGTGELFF.

This clone was detected a few times. This chain joins TRBV10-3 and TRBJ2-7; D may be TRBD1 or TRBD2 (5 bases each). Trimming shortened V by 10 bases and J by 6 bases, and 10 bases separated the two germline ends. Looked up from germline, CDR1 is ENHRY and CDR2 is SYGVKD. This CDR3 region has 10 residues. The CDR3, as DNA: TGTGCCACACGGGGCGTCGAGCAGTACTTC. It translates to CATRGVEQYF.

There are many counts of this clone. This chain links TRBV5-1 with TRBJ1-1; tentatively, D is TRBD1 (6 bases). The CDR3 loop spans 18 amino acids. Trimming took 1 base from V and 0 from J, leaving 19 bases between them. Germline V gene data show CDR1 as SGHRS and CDR2 as YFSETQ. The CDR3 DNA reads TGCGCCAGCAGCTTGTCTGTACAGGGTCAACATATGAACACTGAAGCTTTCTTT. Residues: CASSLSVQGQHMNTEAFF.

In this sample, this clone turned up many times. CDR3 bases: TGTGCCAGCAGCTCACCGATCCCCGGGGGGGCAAATGAGCAGTTCTTC. Translation: CASSSPIPGGANEQFF. This chain connects TRBV13 to TRBJ2-1, with 8 bases fitting TRBD2. This CDR3 region has 16 residues. From germline, CDR1 is PRHDT and CDR2 FYEKMQ (reference sequence). J gave up 7 bases and V 4 bases, and 12 bases lay outside the gene matches.

This clone has just a few counts. The V call is TRBV28, the J call TRBJ2-6; D uncertain. Trimming stripped 2 bases from V and 9 bases from J, with 14 bases between. The germline V gene has CDR1 MDHEN and CDR2 SYDVKM. The CDR3 length is 15 residues. Written as DNA, the CDR3 is TGTGCCAGCAGTTTAATAGAATCTGGGAACAACGTCCTGACTTTC. It yields the protein CASSLIESGNNVLTF.

This clone was observed at least ten times. The chain combines TRBV3-1 with TRBJ2-7; 10 nucleotides agree with TRBD2. In germline, CDR1 is LGHDT, CDR2 YNNKEL (reference sequence). The CDR3 is made up of 15 amino acids. Trimming at V came to 5 bases and at J to 4 bases, leaving 8 bases not matched to a gene. This chain's CDR3 is CASSFSSGGQYEQYF. As DNA, the CDR3 is TGTGCCAGCAGCTTCTCTAGCGGGGGTCAGTACGAGCAGTACTTC.

This clone was recorded many times. The V call is TRBV2, the J call TRBJ2-7, with D tentatively TRBD2 (6 bases). Deletions cut 3 bases from V and 7 bases from J, with 16 bases between. Germline V gene sequence: CDR1 SNHLY, CDR2 FYNNEI. The CDR3 consists of 14 residues. The CDR3: CASSDPQRAGEQYF. The DNA of the CDR3 is TGTGCCAGCAGTGATCCCCAGCGGGCGGGGGAGCAGTACTTC.

This chain joins TRBV3-1 and TRBJ1-3, with a tentative D call TRBD1 (5 bases). Germline CDR1 LGHDT, CDR2 YNNKEL (reference sequence). V was trimmed by 1 base and J by 4 bases, leaving 17 bases between them. The CDR3 has 17 residues. The CDR3 sequence is CASSQVTGGVLGNTIYF. CDR3 nucleotides: TGTGCCAGCAGCCAAGTAACAGGTGGTGTTCTCGGAAACACCATATATTTT.

A remark on this clone: This clone may be a read error of a much larger clone one base away. V is TRBV5-4 and J is TRBJ2-1, with a tentative D call TRBD1 (6 bases). CDR3 length equals 17 residues. Germline CDR1 is SGHNT and CDR2 is YYREEE (reference sequence). This chain's CDR3 is CASSYPGAPLNYNDQFF. In DNA, the CDR3 is TGTGCCAGCAGCTACCCAGGGGCGCCTCTCAACTACAATGATCAGTTCTTC.

V is TRBV4-2 and J is TRBJ1-4; D uncertain. This CDR3 comprises 12 residues. Between the trimmed V and J ends, which lost 3 bases and 8 bases, there was a span of 7 bases. Germline V gene lookup returns CDR1 LGHNA and CDR2 YNFKEQ. The CDR3 spells CASSQMGEKLFF. DNA of the CDR3: TGTGCCAGCAGCCAGATGGGAGAAAAACTGTTTTTT.

The table lists this clone with a few counts. Other DNA sequences within the sample encode an identical CDR3. V is TRBV11-2 and J is TRBJ1-2, with TRBD1 as a possible D gene (6 bases). From germline, CDR1 is SGHAT and CDR2 FQNNGV. V was cut by 1 base and J by 7 bases, with 16 bases left in between. The CDR3 runs 15 residues. The CDR3 protein is CASSLVLAGAGGYTF. As DNA, the CDR3 is TGTGCCAGCAGCTTAGTACTCGCAGGGGCGGGTGGCTACACCTTC. The full variable domain, completed using reference TRBV11-2 and TRBJ1-2, is EAGVAQSPRYKIIEKRQSVAFWCNPISGHATLYWYQQILGQGPKLLIQFQNNGVVDDSQLPKDRFSAERLKGVDSTLKIQPAKLEDSAVYLCASSLVLAGAGGYTFGSGTRLTVV.

This clone has a count of ten or more. This chain joins TRBV24-1 and TRBJ2-1, with D perhaps TRBD1 (6 bases). Germline values: CDR1 KGHDR, CDR2 SFDVKD. Trimming removed 4 bases at V and 7 bases at J, with 19 bases between. The CDR3 has 16 residues. The CDR3 DNA is TGTGCCACCAGTGACCCGGGGCAGGGGATTGGTAATGAGCAGTTCTTC. Its translation: CATSDPGQGIGNEQFF.

The chain combines TRBV11-2 with TRBJ2-7; 7 positions match TRBD1. The CDR3 sequence is 14 residues long. Trimming removed 4 bases from V and 3 bases from J; junction bases left unmatched: 6. The V gene's germline CDR1 is SGHAT and CDR2 FQNNGV. Here the CDR3 DNA reads TGTGCCAGCAGCTCAGCAGGGACAGTCTACGAGCAGTACTTC. Translating gives CASSSAGTVYEQYF.

This clone came up many times. This chain links TRBV7-3 with TRBJ2-7, with 9 bases fitting TRBD2. CDR3 length equals 13 residues. Germline V gene data show CDR1 as SGHTA and CDR2 as FQGTGA. V lost 0 bases, J lost 7 bases, and 1 base stayed unmatched. Here the CDR3 DNA reads TGTGCCAGCAGCTTAACTAGCGGGGGAGAGCAGTACTTC. It is translated as CASSLTSGGEQYF. The entire variable domain, with the rest obtained from reference TRBV7-3 and TRBJ2-7, is as follows: GAGVSQTPSNKVTEKGKYVELRCDPISGHTALYWYRQSLGQGPEFLIYFQGTGAADDSGLPNDRFFAVRPEGSVSTLKIQRTERGDSAVYLCASSLTSGGEQYFGPGTRLTVT.

In regard to this clone: The junction does not match germline at one end; this may be a read error. V gene TRBV20-1 combines with J gene TRBJ2-7, with D possibly TRBD1 on 6 matching bases. Per germline, CDR1 DFQATT and CDR2 SNEGSKA (reference sequence). CDR3 length equals 17 residues. The chain's CDR3 is CSAFFQGIGIFSYGQYF. As DNA, the CDR3 is TGCAGTGCTTTCTTTCAGGGGATAGGGATTTTCTCCTACGGGCAGTACTTC.

This clone appeared a few times. This chain joins TRBV28 and TRBJ2-3; TRBD2 matches at 8 bases. V gave up 7 bases and J gave up 5 bases; unmatched junction bases: 23. Per the germline V gene, CDR1 is MDHEN and CDR2 is SYDVKM. The CDR3 sequence is 19 residues long. The CDR3 loop reads CASTHLVYGWREAGDTQYF. The CDR3 DNA is TGTGCCAGCACCCACTTAGTTTATGGGTGGCGGGAGGCAGGAGATACGCAGTATTTT.

In the case of this clone: Compared with germline, one end of the junction differs, possibly owing to a read error. The CDR3 spells CASSGSGGWTENQYF. CDR3 nucleotides: TGCGCCAGCAGTGGTAGCGGGGGCTGGACAGAGAACCAGTACTTC. The chain has TRBV5-1 and TRBJ2-5; 9 positions match TRBD2. Germline loops: CDR1 SGHRS, CDR2 YFSETQ. The CDR3 length is 15 residues. The full variable domain, its missing parts supplied by reference TRBV5-1 and TRBJ2-5, is KAGVTQTPRYLIKTRGQQVTLSCSPISGHRSVSWYQQTPGQGLQFLFEYFSETQRNKGNFPGRFSGRQFSNSRSEMNVSTLELGDSALYLCASSGSGGWTENQYFGPGTRLLVL.

This clone was seen a handful of times. V gene TRBV28 combines with J gene TRBJ1-2, with D hard to call. Germline CDR1 reads MDHEN; CDR2 reads SYDVKM. Trimming took off 8 bases at V and 1 base at J, with 8 bases between the two ends. The CDR3 length is 12 residues. The CDR3, as DNA: TGTGCCAGCCACGGCGTTAACTATGGCTACACCTTC. This codes for CASHGVNYGYTF.

The chain employs TRBV5-1 and TRBJ2-7; tentatively, D is TRBD1 (5 bases). The CDR3 contains 16 residues. Germline V gene lookup returns CDR1 SGHRS and CDR2 YFSETQ. V was pared by 3 bases and J by 3 bases, with 19 bases between. The CDR3: CASSSGVGGAYYEQYF. CDR3 DNA: TGCGCCAGCAGCTCGGGCGTGGGTGGGGCATACTACGAGCAGTACTTC.